These 22 T cell receptor beta chains share one sample of origin, sequenced in a study of regulatory T cells. Study-level findings and limits: In CD3G-deficient patients, conventional CD4+ T cells were enriched for hydrophobic CDR3 residues at positions 6 and 7.

Amplification used 52 TRBV primers and 13 TRBJ primers. Produced via immunoSEQ multiplex PCR; TCRdb's table is partial and in-frame only. The table lists some 30,000 clones, over 90% of them singletons. These receptors are not linked to any known antigen. Sequenced: conventional CD4+ T cells sorted from blood. The source is a child younger than 10 with CD3G deficiency.

The chain employs TRBV28 and TRBJ2-3; D is undetermined. The CDR3 is made up of 11 amino acids. Trimming stripped 6 bases from V and 0 bases from J, with 1 base between. CDR1 MDHEN and CDR2 SYDVKM come from the germline V gene. The CDR3 reads CASRSTDTQYF. The CDR3 bases are TGTGCCAGCAGAAGCACAGATACGCAGTATTTT. Supplemented by reference TRBV28 and TRBJ2-3, the full variable domain reads DVKVTQSSRYLVKRTGEKVFLECVQDMDHENMFWYRQDPGLGLRLIYFSYDVKMKEKGDIPEGYSVSREKKERFSLILESASTNQTSMYLCASRSTDTQYFGPGTRLTVL.

The gene calls are TRBV28 and TRBJ1-1; no reliable D call. V was clipped by 4 bases and J by 2 bases, with 5 bases between them. From germline, CDR1 is MDHEN and CDR2 SYDVKM. This CDR3 contains 12 residues. CDR3 DNA: TGTGCCAGCAGTTCTACTAACACTGAAGCTTTCTTT. As protein: CASSSTNTEAFF.

The CDR3 coding sequence is TGTGCCAGCAGCCCCCTAGAGGGTACAGATACGCAGTATTTT. It yields the protein CASSPLEGTDTQYF. The rearrangement joins TRBV7-9 to TRBJ2-3, with D perhaps matching TRBD2 (5 bases). Deletions cut 5 bases from V and 3 bases from J, with 12 bases between. Germline V gives CDR1 SEHNR, CDR2 FQNEAQ (reference sequence). This CDR3 has 14 amino acids.

The V and J genes are TRBV5-6 and TRBJ1-4, with 7 nucleotides matching TRBD1. CDR1 and CDR2 (germline): SGHDT, YYEEEE. The V segment lost 1 base and the J segment 6 bases; nucleotides outside the gene matches: 6. CDR3 size: 15 residues. DNA of the CDR3: TGTGCCAGCAGCTTGAACAGGGGCACTTATGAAAAACTGTTTTTT. Amino acids: CASSLNRGTYEKLFF.

V is TRBV5-1 and J is TRBJ2-1, with TRBD2 matching 11 bases. This CDR3 contains 15 residues. The V gene end was trimmed by 4 bases and the J gene end by 4 bases; junction bases not matched to a gene: 4. Germline V gene data show CDR1 as SGHRS and CDR2 as YFSETQ. The CDR3 DNA is TGCGCCAGCAGCGCGGGACTAGCGGATTACAATGAGCAGTTCTTC. Translated: CASSAGLADYNEQFF.

This clone was recorded only once. CDR3 in amino acids: CASSVTGPTTQEQYF. DNA for the CDR3: TGTGCCAGCAGTGTTACAGGGCCCACTACGCAGGAGCAGTACTTC. The rearrangement uses TRBV28 and TRBJ2-7; D may be TRBD1 (6 bases). Trimming took 5 bases from V and 7 from J, leaving 21 bases between them. CDR3 length: 15 amino acids. Germline V gene lookup returns CDR1 MDHEN and CDR2 SYDVKM.

The chain is built from TRBV10-2 and TRBJ2-2; no reliable D call. Germline lookup yields CDR1 WSHSY and CDR2 SAAADI. Trimming pared 4 bases from V and 0 bases from J, leaving 18 bases between. The CDR3 extends over 18 amino acids. Here the CDR3 reads CASSGSLDPGSNTGELFF. CDR3 in DNA: TGCGCCAGCAGTGGGTCGTTAGATCCTGGCTCGAACACCGGGGAGCTGTTTTTT.

The CDR3 spells CASSPPASGRAPREQFF. CDR3 DNA sequence: TGTGCCAGCTCACCACCCGCTAGCGGGAGGGCCCCTCGTGAGCAGTTCTTC. The J gene is TRBJ2-1, the V gene TRBV18; 12 nucleotides align to TRBD2. The ends lost 0 bases at V and 9 bases at J; junction bases unmatched: 9. This CDR3 is 17 amino acids long. Looked up from germline, CDR1 is KGHSH and CDR2 is LQKENI.

This chain joins TRBV28 and TRBJ2-1; TRBD1 agrees at 10 bases. V shed 7 bases, J shed 7 bases, and the junction held 7 bases outside the gene matches. Germline CDR1 is MDHEN and CDR2 is SYDVKM. CDR3 length: 14 residues. This CDR3 is CASNMGQGRNEQFF. The DNA for the CDR3 is TGTGCCAGCAACATGGGACAGGGGCGGAATGAGCAGTTCTTC.

The rearrangement uses TRBV5-1 and TRBJ2-7; 13 nucleotides agree with TRBD2. From germline, CDR1 is SGHRS and CDR2 YFSETQ. The CDR3 sequence is 18 residues long. V lost 4 bases, J lost 7 bases, and 17 bases stayed unmatched. Written as DNA, the CDR3 is TGCGCCAGCAGCACGGGACTAGCGGGATTGGCCCCCACTTGGGAGCAGTACTTC. Protein sequence: CASSTGLAGLAPTWEQYF.

This CDR3 reads CASSLPDTIEAFF. The CDR3 DNA follows: TGTGCCAGCAGTTTACCCGACACTATTGAAGCTTTCTTT. The V gene is TRBV28, the J gene TRBJ1-1; no clear D gene. The germline V gene encodes CDR1 MDHEN and CDR2 SYDVKM. V lost 2 bases to trimming and J lost 7 bases, with 11 bases between them. This CDR3 has 13 amino acids.

The rearrangement joins TRBV10-3 to TRBJ2-3; D gene uncertain. Deletions cut 3 bases from V and 4 bases from J, with 5 bases between. CDR1 and CDR2 from the germline V gene are ENHRY and SYGVKD. The CDR3 covers 12 residues. The CDR3 bases are TGTGCCATCAGTGAAACTGCAGATACGCAGTATTTT. It yields the protein CAISETADTQYF.

This clone appeared a few times. The chain employs TRBV7-3 and TRBJ2-1, with D possibly being TRBD2 (5 bases). The CDR3 covers 13 residues. Germline CDR1 SGHTA, CDR2 FQGTGA. V was clipped by 2 bases and J by 13 bases, with 15 bases between them. CDR3 sequence: CASSLGPKREQFF. Here the CDR3 DNA reads TGTGCCAGCAGCTTAGGGCCGAAGAGGGAACAGTTCTTC.

The rearrangement joins TRBV28 to TRBJ2-1; no reliable D call. The CDR3 runs to 12 residues. The germline V gene encodes CDR1 MDHEN and CDR2 SYDVKM. Trimming stripped 4 bases from V and 3 bases from J, with 4 bases between. The CDR3 region is CASSWNYNEQFF. CDR3 in DNA: TGTGCCAGCAGTTGGAACTACAATGAGCAGTTCTTC.

This chain links TRBV6-1 with TRBJ2-1, with 9 bases identical to TRBD2. Trimming cost V 4 bases and J 11 bases; bases outside gene matches: 9. CDR1 and CDR2 from the germline V gene are MNHNS and SASEGT. This CDR3 region has 14 residues. The CDR3 here is CASSGYSTSGQQFF. The CDR3, as DNA: TGTGCCAGCAGTGGATACTCAACTAGCGGGCAGCAGTTCTTC.

The chain is built from TRBV28 and TRBJ2-1, with TRBD2 as a possible D gene (6 bases). In germline, CDR1 is MDHEN, CDR2 SYDVKM. CDR3 length equals 15 residues. Trimming shortened V by 3 bases and J by 2 bases, and 11 bases separated the two germline ends. The CDR3 loop reads CASSLPGAAYNEQFF. CDR3 in DNA: TGTGCCAGCAGTTTGCCGGGAGCCGCCTACAATGAGCAGTTCTTC.

The chain uses TRBV18 and TRBJ2-3; TRBD1 matches 7 bases. J was trimmed by 1 base and V by 6 bases; bases with no gene match: 4. This CDR3 has 14 residues. Germline CDR1 and CDR2: KGHSH and LQKENI. The CDR3 coding sequence is TGTGCCAGCTCGCATACAGGGGGCACAGATACGCAGTATTTT. Its protein product is CASSHTGGTDTQYF.

For the CDR3, the DNA is TGTGCCATCGGATCTAGCGGGAGGGTCCGGGAGCTGTTTTTT. Protein: CAIGSSGRVRELFF. The chain joins TRBV10-3 to TRBJ2-2, with TRBD2 matching 12 bases. The CDR3 runs to 14 residues. In germline, CDR1 is ENHRY, CDR2 SYGVKD. The V and J ends lost 8 bases and 9 bases, in that order; junction bases with no gene match: 7.

The V call is TRBV6-1, the J call TRBJ1-2, with D possibly being TRBD1 (5 bases). The CDR3 contains 14 residues. Deletions cut 4 bases from V and 4 bases from J, with 13 bases between. Germline V lookup: CDR1 MNHNS, CDR2 SASEGT. In DNA, the CDR3 is TGTGCCAGCAGTGCGGACACCCTTTCCTATGGCTACACCTTC. The encoded protein is CASSADTLSYGYTF.

The rearrangement uses TRBV5-6 and TRBJ1-5; D gene unclear. V was shortened by 3 bases and J by 5 bases, with 3 bases between the two germline ends. Germline V gene data show CDR1 as SGHDT and CDR2 as YYEEEE. This CDR3 has 11 amino acids. DNA of the CDR3: TGTGCCAGCAGCTCCCATCAGCCCCAGCATTTT. Translated: CASSSHQPQHF.

The chain carries TRBV7-8 and TRBJ1-2; TRBD1 matches at 7 bases. This CDR3 has 15 amino acids. CDR1 is SGHVS and CDR2 is FQNEAQ in the germline V gene. Losses at the gene ends were 5 bases for V and 7 bases for J; bases not matched to a gene: 13. CDR3 nucleotide sequence: TGTGCCAGCAGCCCCGAGACAGGGAGTAATGGTGGCTACACCTTC. Translated, it gives CASSPETGSNGGYTF.

The rearrangement joins TRBV6-1 to TRBJ2-7, with TRBD2 as a possible D gene (5 bases). Germline CDR1 reads MNHNS; CDR2 reads SASEGT. Trimming stripped 3 bases from V and 2 bases from J, with 11 bases between. The CDR3 loop spans 14 amino acids. As DNA, the CDR3 is TGTGCCAGCAGTGATAGGCGAGCGGCCTACGAGCAGTACTTC. The encoded protein is CASSDRRAAYEQYF.